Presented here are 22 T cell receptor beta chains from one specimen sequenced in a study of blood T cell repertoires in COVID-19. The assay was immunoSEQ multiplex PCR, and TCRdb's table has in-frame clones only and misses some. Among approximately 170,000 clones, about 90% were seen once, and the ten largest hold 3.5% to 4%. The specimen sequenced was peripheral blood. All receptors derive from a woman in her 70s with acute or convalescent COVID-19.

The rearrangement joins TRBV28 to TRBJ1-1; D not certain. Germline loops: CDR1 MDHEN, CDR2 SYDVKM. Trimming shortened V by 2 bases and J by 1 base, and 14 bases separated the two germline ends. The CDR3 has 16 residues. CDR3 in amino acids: CASSLTEDSGNTEAFF. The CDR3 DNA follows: TGTGCCAGCAGTTTAACCGAGGATTCGGGGAACACTGAAGCTTTCTTT.

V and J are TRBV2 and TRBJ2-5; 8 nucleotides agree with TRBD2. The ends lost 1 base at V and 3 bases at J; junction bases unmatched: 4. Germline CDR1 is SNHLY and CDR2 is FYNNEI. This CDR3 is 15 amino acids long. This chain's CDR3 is CASSEGGGGKETQYF. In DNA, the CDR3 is TGTGCCAGCAGTGAAGGCGGCGGGGGGAAAGAGACCCAGTACTTC.

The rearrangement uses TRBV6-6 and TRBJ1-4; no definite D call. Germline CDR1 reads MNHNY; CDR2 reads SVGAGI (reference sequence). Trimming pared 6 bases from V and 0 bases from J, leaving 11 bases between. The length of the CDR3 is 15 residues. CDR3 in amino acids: CASRSDGTTNEKLFF. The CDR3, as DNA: TGTGCCAGCAGAAGCGACGGGACAACTAATGAAAAACTGTTTTTT.

Here the CDR3 DNA reads TGTGCCAGCAGCTTGGGTAGCGGGGGAGGCACCGGGGAGCTGTTTTTT. This translates into CASSLGSGGGTGELFF. This chain joins TRBV5-6 and TRBJ2-2, with 9 positions matching TRBD2. Germline CDR1 and CDR2: SGHDT and YYEEEE. J gave up 4 bases and V 0 bases, and 4 bases lay outside the gene matches. This CDR3 spans 16 amino acids.

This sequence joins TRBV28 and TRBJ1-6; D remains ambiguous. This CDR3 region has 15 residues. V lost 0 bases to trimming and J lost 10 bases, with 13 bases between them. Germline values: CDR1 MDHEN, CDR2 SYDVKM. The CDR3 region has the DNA TGTGCCAGCAGTTTATGGGAGGGCGAGGGATCACCCCTCCACTTT. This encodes CASSLWEGEGSPLHF. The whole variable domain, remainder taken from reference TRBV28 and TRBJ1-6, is DVKVTQSSRYLVKRTGEKVFLECVQDMDHENMFWYRQDPGLGLRLIYFSYDVKMKEKGDIPEGYSVSREKKERFSLILESASTNQTSMYLCASSLWEGEGSPLHFGNGTRLTVT.

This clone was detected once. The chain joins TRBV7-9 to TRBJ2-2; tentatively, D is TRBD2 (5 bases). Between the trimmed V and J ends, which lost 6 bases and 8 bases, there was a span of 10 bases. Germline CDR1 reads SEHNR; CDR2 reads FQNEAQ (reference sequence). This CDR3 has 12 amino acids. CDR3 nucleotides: TGTGCCAGCAGGGAGGCCCCGGGGGAGCTGTTTTTT. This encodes CASREAPGELFF.

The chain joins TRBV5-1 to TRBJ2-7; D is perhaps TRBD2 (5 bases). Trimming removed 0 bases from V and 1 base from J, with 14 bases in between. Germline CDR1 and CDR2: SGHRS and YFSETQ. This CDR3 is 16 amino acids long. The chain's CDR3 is CASSLAGLKTSYEQYF. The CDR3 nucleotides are TGCGCCAGCAGCTTGGCAGGACTCAAGACTTCCTACGAGCAGTACTTC.

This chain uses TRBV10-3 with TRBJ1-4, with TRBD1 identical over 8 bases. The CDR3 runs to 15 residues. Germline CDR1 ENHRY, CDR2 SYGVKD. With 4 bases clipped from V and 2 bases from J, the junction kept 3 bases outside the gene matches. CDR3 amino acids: CAISGTGFTNEKLFF. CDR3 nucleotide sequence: TGTGCCATCAGTGGGACAGGGTTTACTAATGAAAAACTGTTTTTT.

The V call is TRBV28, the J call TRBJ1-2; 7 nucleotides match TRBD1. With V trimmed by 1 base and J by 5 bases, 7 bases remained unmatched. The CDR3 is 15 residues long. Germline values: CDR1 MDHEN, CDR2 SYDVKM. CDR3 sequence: CASSLLDRDLYGYTF. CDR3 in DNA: TGTGCCAGCAGTTTATTAGACAGGGATCTTTATGGCTACACCTTC.

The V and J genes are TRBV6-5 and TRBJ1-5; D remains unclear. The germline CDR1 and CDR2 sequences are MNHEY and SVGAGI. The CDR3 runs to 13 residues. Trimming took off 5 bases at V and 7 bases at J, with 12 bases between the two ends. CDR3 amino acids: CASSSREDQPQHF. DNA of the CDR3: TGTGCCAGCAGTAGTCGGGAGGACCAGCCCCAGCATTTT.

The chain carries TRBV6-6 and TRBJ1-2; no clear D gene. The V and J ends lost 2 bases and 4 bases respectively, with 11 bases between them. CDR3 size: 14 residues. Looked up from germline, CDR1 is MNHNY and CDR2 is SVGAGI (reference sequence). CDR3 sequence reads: CASSYTTSSYGYTF. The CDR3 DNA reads TGTGCCAGCAGTTACACAACATCTAGCTATGGCTACACCTTC.

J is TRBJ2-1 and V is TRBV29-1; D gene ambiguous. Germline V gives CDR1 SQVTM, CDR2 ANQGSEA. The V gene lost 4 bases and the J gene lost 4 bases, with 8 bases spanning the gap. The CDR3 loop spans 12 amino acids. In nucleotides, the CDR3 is TGCAGCGTTGTACACCCTTACAATGAGCAGTTCTTC. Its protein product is CSVVHPYNEQFF.

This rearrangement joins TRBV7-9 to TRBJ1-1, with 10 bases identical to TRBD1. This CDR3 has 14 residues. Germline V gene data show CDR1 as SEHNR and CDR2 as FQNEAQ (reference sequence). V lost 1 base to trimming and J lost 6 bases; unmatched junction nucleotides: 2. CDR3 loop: CASSLGDRGSEAFF. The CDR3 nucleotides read TGTGCCAGCAGCTTAGGGGACAGGGGCTCTGAAGCTTTCTTT.

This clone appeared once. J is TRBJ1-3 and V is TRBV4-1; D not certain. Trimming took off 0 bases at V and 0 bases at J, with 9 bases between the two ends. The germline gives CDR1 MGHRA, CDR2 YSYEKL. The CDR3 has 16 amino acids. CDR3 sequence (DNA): TGCGCCAGCAGCCAAGATAGTCGTTTCTCTGGAAACACCATATATTTT. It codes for CASSQDSRFSGNTIYF.

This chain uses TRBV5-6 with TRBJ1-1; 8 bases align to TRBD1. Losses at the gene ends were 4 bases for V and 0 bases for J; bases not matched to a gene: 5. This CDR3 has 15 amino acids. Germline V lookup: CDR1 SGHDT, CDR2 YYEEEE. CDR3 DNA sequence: TGTGCCAGCAGCACGGGACAGGTCATGAACACTGAAGCTTTCTTT. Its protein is CASSTGQVMNTEAFF.

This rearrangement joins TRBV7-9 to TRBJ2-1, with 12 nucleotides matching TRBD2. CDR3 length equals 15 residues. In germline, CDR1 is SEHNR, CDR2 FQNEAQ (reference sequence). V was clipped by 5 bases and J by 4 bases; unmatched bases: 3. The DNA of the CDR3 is TGTGCCAGCAGCCCGACTAGCGGGGGATACAATGAGCAGTTCTTC. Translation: CASSPTSGGYNEQFF.

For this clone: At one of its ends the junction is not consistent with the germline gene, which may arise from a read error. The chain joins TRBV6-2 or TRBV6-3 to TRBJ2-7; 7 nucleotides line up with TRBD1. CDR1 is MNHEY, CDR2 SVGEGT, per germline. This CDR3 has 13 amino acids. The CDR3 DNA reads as TGTGCCAGCAGTGACTCCTACAGGGGCGAGCAGTACTTC. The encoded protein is CASSDSYRGEQYF.

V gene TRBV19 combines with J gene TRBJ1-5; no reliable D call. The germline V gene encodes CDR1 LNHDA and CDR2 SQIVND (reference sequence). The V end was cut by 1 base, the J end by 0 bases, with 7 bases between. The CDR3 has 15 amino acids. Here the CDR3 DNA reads TGTGCCAGTAGTATAGGCGGTTATAGCAATCAGCCCCAGCATTTT. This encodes CASSIGGYSNQPQHF.

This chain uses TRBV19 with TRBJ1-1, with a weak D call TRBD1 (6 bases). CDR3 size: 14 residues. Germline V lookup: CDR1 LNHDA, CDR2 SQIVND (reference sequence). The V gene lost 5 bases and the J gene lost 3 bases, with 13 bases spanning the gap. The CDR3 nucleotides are TGTGCCAGTAGTCCATGGGACACCTACACTGAAGCTTTCTTT. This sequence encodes CASSPWDTYTEAFF.

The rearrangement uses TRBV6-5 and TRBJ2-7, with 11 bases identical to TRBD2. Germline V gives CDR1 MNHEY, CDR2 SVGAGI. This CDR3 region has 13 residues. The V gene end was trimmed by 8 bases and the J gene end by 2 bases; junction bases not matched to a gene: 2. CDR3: CASGTSGPYEQYF. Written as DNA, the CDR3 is TGTGCCAGCGGGACTAGCGGACCCTACGAGCAGTACTTC.

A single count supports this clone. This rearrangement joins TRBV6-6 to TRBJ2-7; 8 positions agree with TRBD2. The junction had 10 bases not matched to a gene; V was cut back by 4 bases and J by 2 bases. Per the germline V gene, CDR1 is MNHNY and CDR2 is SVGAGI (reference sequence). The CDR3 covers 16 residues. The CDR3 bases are TGTGCCAGCAGTTTGATGGGAGCGGGAGCCCCCTACGAGCAGTACTTC. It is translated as CASSLMGAGAPYEQYF.

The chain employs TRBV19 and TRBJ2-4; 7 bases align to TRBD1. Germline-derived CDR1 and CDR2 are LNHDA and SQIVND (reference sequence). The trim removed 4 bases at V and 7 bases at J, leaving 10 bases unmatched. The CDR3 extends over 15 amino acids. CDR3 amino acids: CASSTNDRVRNIQYF. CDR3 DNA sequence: TGTGCCAGTAGTACGAATGACAGGGTTCGGAACATTCAGTACTTC.